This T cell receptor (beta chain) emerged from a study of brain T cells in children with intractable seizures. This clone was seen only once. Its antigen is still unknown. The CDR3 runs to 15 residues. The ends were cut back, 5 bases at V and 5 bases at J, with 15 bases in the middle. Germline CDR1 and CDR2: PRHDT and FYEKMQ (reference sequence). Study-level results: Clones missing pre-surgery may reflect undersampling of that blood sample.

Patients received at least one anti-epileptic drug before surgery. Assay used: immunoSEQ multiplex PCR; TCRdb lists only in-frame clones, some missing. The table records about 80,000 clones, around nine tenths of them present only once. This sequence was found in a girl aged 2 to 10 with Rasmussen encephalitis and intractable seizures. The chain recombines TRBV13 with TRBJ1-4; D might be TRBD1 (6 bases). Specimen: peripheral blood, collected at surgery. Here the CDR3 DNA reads TGTGCCAGCAGCCCCCGCCAAAGGGGGAATGAAAAACTGTTTTTT. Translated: CASSPRQRGNEKLFF. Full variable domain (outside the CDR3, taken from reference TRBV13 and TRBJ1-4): AAGVIQSPRHLIKEKRETATLKCYPIPRHDTVYWYQQGPGQDPQFLISFYEKMQSDKGSIPDRFSAQQFSDYHSELNMSSLELGDSALYFCASSPRQRGNEKLFFGSGTQLSVL.